Each of the 4 T cell receptor beta chains below was sequenced from the same sample in a study of blood T cell repertoires in COVID-19. Only in-frame clones appear in the TCRdb table, and some are missing; sequencing was by immunoSEQ multiplex PCR. The profile shows 300,000 to 450,000 clones, more than 75% of them singletons. Source material: peripheral blood. These receptors originate from a woman aged 55-75 years with COVID-19, enrolled during active disease.

The genes are TRBV7-2 and TRBJ2-7; 14 bases agree with TRBD2. Trimming took 1 base from V and 6 from J; bases not matched to a gene: 5. Germline V gives CDR1 SGHTA, CDR2 FQGNSA. The CDR3 is 16 residues long. CDR3 sequence reads: CASSLGLAGGPGEQYF. The CDR3 DNA is TGTGCCAGCAGCTTAGGACTAGCGGGGGGGCCGGGCGAGCAGTACTTC. Full variable domain (rest looked up from reference TRBV7-2 and TRBJ2-7): GAGVSQSPSNKVTEKGKDVELRCDPISGHTALYWYRQSLGQGLEFLIYFQGNSAPDKSGLPSDRFSAERTGGSVSTLTIQRTQQEDSAVYLCASSLGLAGGPGEQYFGPGTRLTVT.

The rearrangement joins TRBV14 to TRBJ2-7; D ambiguous. Germline CDR1 and CDR2: SGHDN and FVKESK. The CDR3 loop spans 13 amino acids. V was pared by 0 bases and J by 3 bases, with 6 bases between. The CDR3 loop is CASSQDLFYEQYF. CDR3 DNA sequence: TGTGCCAGCAGCCAAGATCTCTTCTACGAGCAGTACTTC.

This clone showed up just a few times. Different DNA sequences within this sample yield the same CDR3. The rearrangement joins TRBV12-3 or TRBV12-4 to TRBJ1-1, with D possibly matching TRBD1 (5 bases). The CDR3 contains 12 residues. Trimming took off 1 base at V and 8 bases at J, with 8 bases between the two ends. In nucleotides, the CDR3 is TGTGCCAGCAGTTTAGGCGGGGCGGAAGCTTTCTTT. Translation: CASSLGGAEAFF.

The chain links TRBV5-5 to TRBJ2-1; 7 bases agree with TRBD1. V gave up 4 bases and J gave up 0 bases; unmatched junction bases: 13. The V gene's germline CDR1 is SGHKS and CDR2 YYEKEE (reference sequence). The CDR3 has 18 amino acids. CDR3 DNA sequence: TGTGCCAGCAGCCCCGGTCCGAGACAGGGCTTCTCCTACAATGAGCAGTTCTTC. It encodes CASSPGPRQGFSYNEQFF. Full variable domain (remainder filled in from reference TRBV5-5 and TRBJ2-1): DAGVTQSPTHLIKTRGQQVTLRCSPISGHKSVSWYQQVLGQGPQFIFQYYEKEERGRGNFPDRFSARQFPNYSSELNVNALLLGDSALYLCASSPGPRQGFSYNEQFFGPGTRLTVL.